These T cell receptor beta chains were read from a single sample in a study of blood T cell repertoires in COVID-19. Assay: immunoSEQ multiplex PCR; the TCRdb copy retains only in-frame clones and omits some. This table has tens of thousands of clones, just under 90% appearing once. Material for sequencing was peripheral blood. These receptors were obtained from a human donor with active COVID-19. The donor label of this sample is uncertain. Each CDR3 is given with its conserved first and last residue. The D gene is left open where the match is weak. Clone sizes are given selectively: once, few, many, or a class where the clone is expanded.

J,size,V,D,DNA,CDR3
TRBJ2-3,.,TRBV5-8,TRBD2,TGTGCCAGCAGCTTGGAGGTGGCGGGAGGCGGGGATACGCAGTATTTT,CASSLEVAGGGDTQYF
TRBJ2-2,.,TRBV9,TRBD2,TGTGCCAGCAGCGCTAGCGGGGCGAACACCGGGGAGCTGTTTTTT,CASSASGANTGELFF
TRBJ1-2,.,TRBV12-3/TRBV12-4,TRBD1,TGTGCCAGCAGGGGACAGCCGGGCTATGGCTACACCTTC,CASRGQPGYGYTF
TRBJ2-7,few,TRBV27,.,TGTGCCAGCAGTTTTAAATCCGGGACCTACGAGCAGTACTTC,CASSFKSGTYEQYF
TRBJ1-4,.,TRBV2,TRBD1,TGTGCCAGCAGCGGACAGGGTGGAGAAAAACTGTTTTTT,CASSGQGGEKLFF
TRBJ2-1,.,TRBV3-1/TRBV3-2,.,TGTGCCAGCAGCCATTTTAGCGGCGTGACCCACAATGAGCAGTTCTTC,CASSHFSGVTHNEQFF
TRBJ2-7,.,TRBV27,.,TGTGCCAGCAGTTTATGGAGTCTGGGCGAGCAGTACTTC,CASSLWSLGEQYF
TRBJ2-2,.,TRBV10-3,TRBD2,TGTGCCATCAGTGAAGCGGGACTAGCGGGGGGGAACACCGGGGAGCTGTTTTTT,CAISEAGLAGGNTGELFF
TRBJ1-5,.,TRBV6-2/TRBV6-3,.,TGTGCCAGCAGTTACGCGGGCGGTCAGAATCAGCCCCAGCATTTT,CASSYAGGQNQPQHF
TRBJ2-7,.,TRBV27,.,TGTGCCAGCAGTGGAGGGGCAGGACCCTACGAGCAGTACTTC,CASSGGAGPYEQYF
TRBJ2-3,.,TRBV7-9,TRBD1,TGTGCCAGCAGCTCCCGGGACAGGTCCACAGATACGCAGTATTTT,CASSSRDRSTDTQYF
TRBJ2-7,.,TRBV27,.,TGTGCCAGCAGTTTATCTTACAGGGCAGACTACGAGCAGTACTTC,CASSLSYRADYEQYF
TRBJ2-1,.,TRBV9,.,TGTGCCAGCAGCGTAGATGAGGGAGGCTTCTATGAGCAGTTCTTC,CASSVDEGGFYEQFF
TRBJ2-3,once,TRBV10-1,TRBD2,TGCGCCAGCATAGGAGGGCTTAGCGGGATGGCGACAGATACGCAGTATTTT,CASIGGLSGMATDTQYF
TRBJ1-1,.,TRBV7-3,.,TGTGCCAGCAGTTTCACAGGGAGTACTGAAGCTTTCTTT,CASSFTGSTEAFF
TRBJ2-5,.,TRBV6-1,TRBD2,TGTGCCAGCAGTGGCGGGGTAGCGGGAGCTGGGGGGGAGACCCAGTACTTC,CASSGGVAGAGGETQYF
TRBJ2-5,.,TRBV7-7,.,TGTGCTAGCAGCCCACTGGGGGCCGGTGAGACCCAGTACTTC,CASSPLGAGETQYF
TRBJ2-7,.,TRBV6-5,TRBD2,TGTGCCAGCGGACTAGCGGGTACTTACGAGCAGTACTTC,CASGLAGTYEQYF
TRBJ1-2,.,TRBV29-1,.,TGCAGCGTAGTAACAGGGATAGAAAATGGCTACACCTTC,CSVVTGIENGYTF
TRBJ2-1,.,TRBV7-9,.,TGTGCCAGCAGCTTAGGGATAGCAGACAATGAGCAGTTCTTC,CASSLGIADNEQFF
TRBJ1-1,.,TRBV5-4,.,TGTGCCAGCAGCTATTTGGACGGAGGAGACACTGAAGCTTTCTTT,CASSYLDGGDTEAFF
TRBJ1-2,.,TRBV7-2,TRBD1,TGTGCCAGCAGCCTATTACAGGGGGCGAATGGCTACACCTTC,CASSLLQGANGYTF
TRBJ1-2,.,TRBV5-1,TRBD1,TGCGCCAGCAGCTTGGGACAGGGCCGATACTATGGCTACACCTTC,CASSLGQGRYYGYTF
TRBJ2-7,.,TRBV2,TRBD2,TGTGCCAGCAGTGCGGGACTAGCGGGCCACGAGCAGTACTTC,CASSAGLAGHEQYF
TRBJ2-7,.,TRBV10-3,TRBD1,TGTGCCATCGGGAAAGGACAGGATACCTACGAGCAGTACTTC,CAIGKGQDTYEQYF
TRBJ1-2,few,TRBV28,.,TGTGCCAGCAGTCCCCTATATGAGGGCGGCTATGGCTACACCTTC,CASSPLYEGGYGYTF
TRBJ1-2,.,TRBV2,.,TGTGCCAGCAGTGTCCCCCCTAAGCCCGCGACCTTC,CASSVPPKPATF
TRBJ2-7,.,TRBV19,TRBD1,TGTGCCAGTAATCAACCGGGACAGGGAGGCGAGCAGTACTTC,CASNQPGQGGEQYF
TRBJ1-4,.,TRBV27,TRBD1,TGTGCCAGCAGCCTATTCGCAGGGGGCACGGATGAAAAACTGTTTTTT,CASSLFAGGTDEKLFF
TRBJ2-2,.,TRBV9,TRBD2,TGTGCCAGCAGCCCCCACGCCATCGGCGGGGGTGGCACCGGGGAGCTGTTTTTT,CASSPHAIGGGGTGELFF
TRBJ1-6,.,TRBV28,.,TGTGCCAGCAGTTGGAATCTGGAGGGACTCCACTTT,CASSWNLEGLHF
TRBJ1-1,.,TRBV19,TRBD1,TGTGCCAGTAGTATCACTCCGGGACAGAGAAGCGCTGAAGCTTTCTTT,CASSITPGQRSAEAFF
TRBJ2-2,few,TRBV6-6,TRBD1,TGTGCCAGCAGGCCTGAGGCAGGGGGCGGGGAGCTGTTTTTT,CASRPEAGGGELFF
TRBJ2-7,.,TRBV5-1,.,TGCGCCAGCAGCTTGGACGGACAGTCAACCTACGAGCAGTACTTC,CASSLDGQSTYEQYF
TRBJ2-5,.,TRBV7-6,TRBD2,TGTGCCAGCAGCTTAATAGGGCTAGCGGTGGCCGTGGCCCAGTACTTC,CASSLIGLAVAVAQYF
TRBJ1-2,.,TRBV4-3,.,TGCGCCAGCAGCCAAGATCTGGACACCGGCTATGGCTACACCTTC,CASSQDLDTGYGYTF
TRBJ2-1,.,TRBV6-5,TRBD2,TGTGCCACCCGGGGGGGCCAGGACAATGAGCAGTTCTTC,CATRGGQDNEQFF
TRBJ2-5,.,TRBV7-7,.,TGTGCTAGCAGCTTACGAGGGGAGACCCAGTACTTC,CASSLRGETQYF
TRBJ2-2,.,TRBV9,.,TGTGCCAGCAGCGTAGTGGGGGCCCCCCCCGGGGAGCTGTTTTTT,CASSVVGAPPGELFF
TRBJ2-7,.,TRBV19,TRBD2,TGTGCCAGCACACCGGGACTAGCGGGACCCTCAGGGGGGCTCTACGAGCAGTACTTC,CASTPGLAGPSGGLYEQYF
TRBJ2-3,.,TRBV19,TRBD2,TGTGCCAGTAGTATGTGGACTAGCGTCACAGATACGCAGTATTTT,CASSMWTSVTDTQYF
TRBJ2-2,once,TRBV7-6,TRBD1,TGTGCCAGCAGCGGGAGGGACAGGGGGCGCGGGGAGCTGTTTTTT,CASSGRDRGRGELFF
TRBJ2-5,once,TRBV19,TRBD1,TGTGCCAGTAGTATAGGCATCGGACAGGGTCATTGGGAGACCCAGTACTTC,CASSIGIGQGHWETQYF
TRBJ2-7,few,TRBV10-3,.,TGTGCCCCACCAGGGCAGGGTGGTTCCTACGAGCAGTACTTC,CAPPGQGGSYEQYF
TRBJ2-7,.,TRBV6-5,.,TGTGCCAGCAGAAGACAGCCCACAGCCTACGAGCAGTACTTC,CASRRQPTAYEQYF
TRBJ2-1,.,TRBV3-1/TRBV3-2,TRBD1,TGTGCCAGCAGCCTCAGGACAGGGGAAGGTGAGCAGTTCTTC,CASSLRTGEGEQFF
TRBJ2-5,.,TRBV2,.,TGTGCCAGTAGGGACGTCGGAGGGGAGACCCAGTACTTC,CASRDVGGETQYF
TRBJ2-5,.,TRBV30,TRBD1,TGTGCCTGGGGACAGGGGCGGGAGACCCAGTACTTC,CAWGQGRETQYF
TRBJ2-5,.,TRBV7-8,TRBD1,TGTGCCAGCAGCTCCCCTAGACAGGGGATAGCGAAGACCCAGTACTTC,CASSSPRQGIAKTQYF
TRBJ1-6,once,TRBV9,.,TGTGCCAGCAGTACGGGGACTCTCGGGTCACCCCTCCACTTT,CASSTGTLGSPLHF
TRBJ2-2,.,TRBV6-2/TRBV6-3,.,TGTGCCAGCAGTTACTCCCAGTCGGGCACCGGGGAGCTGTTTTTT,CASSYSQSGTGELFF
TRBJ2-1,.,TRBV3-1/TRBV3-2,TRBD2,TGTGCCAGCAGCCAAGGGGGGACTAGCGCTTTCAATGAGCAGTTCTTC,CASSQGGTSAFNEQFF
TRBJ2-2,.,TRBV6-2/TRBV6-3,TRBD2,TGTGCCAGCAGTTACACGTCTAGCGGGGGGGTCCCAAGCAGGAAAACCGGGGAGCTGTTTTTT,CASSYTSSGGVPSRKTGELFF
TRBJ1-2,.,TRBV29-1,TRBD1,TGCAGCGGCGGACAGGGGGCTGAAAGCTATGGCTACACCTTC,CSGGQGAESYGYTF
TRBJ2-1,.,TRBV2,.,TGTGCCAGCAGTGAAGCGCCGGTAGCGCGATACAATGAGCAGTTCTTC,CASSEAPVARYNEQFF
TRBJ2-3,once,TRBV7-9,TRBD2,TGTGCCAGCAGCACTAGAGCGGGGGCCAGCACAGATACGCAGTATTTT,CASSTRAGASTDTQYF
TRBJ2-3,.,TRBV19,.,TGTGCCAGTAGTATAGATCCTAGGGGTGCTGTCACAGATACGCAGTATTTT,CASSIDPRGAVTDTQYF
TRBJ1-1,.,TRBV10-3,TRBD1,TGTGCCATCAGTATTGGACAGGGAGACACTGAAGCTTTCTTT,CAISIGQGDTEAFF